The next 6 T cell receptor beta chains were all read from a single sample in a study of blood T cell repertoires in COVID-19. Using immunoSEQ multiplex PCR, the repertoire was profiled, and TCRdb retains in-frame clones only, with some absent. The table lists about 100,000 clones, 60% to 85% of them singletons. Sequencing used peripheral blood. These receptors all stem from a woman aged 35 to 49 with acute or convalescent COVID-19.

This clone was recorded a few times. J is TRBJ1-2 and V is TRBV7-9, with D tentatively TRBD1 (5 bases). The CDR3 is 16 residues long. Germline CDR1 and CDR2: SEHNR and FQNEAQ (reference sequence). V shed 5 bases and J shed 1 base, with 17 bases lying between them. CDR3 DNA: TGTGCCAGCAGCCCGTCCGACAGAGCCCTTAACTATGGCTACACCTTC. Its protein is CASSPSDRALNYGYTF. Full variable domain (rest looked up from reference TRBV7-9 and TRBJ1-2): DTGVSQNPRHKITKRGQNVTFRCDPISEHNRLYWYRQTLGQGPEFLTYFQNEAQLEKSRLLSDRFSAERPKGSFSTLEIQRTEQGDSAMYLCASSPSDRALNYGYTFGSGTRLTVV.

The DNA of the CDR3 is TGTGCCAGCAGTGACCTGGGGGGAGGGGGTCAGCCCCAGCATTTT. This gives the protein CASSDLGGGGQPQHF. The gene calls are TRBV6-1 and TRBJ1-5; a possible D gene is TRBD1 (6 bases). The CDR3 totals 15 residues. Germline values: CDR1 MNHNS, CDR2 SASEGT. V was clipped by 3 bases and J by 6 bases, with 15 bases between them.

The CDR3 here is CASSLGGQANTEAFF. CDR3 bases: TGCGCCAGCAGCTTGGGTGGGCAGGCGAACACTGAAGCTTTCTTT. The V call is TRBV5-1, the J call TRBJ1-1; D unresolved. CDR1 is SGHRS, CDR2 YFSETQ, per germline. The germline V and J ends were trimmed by 0 bases and 1 base, with 10 bases remaining between them. CDR3 length: 15 amino acids. The full variable domain, completed using reference TRBV5-1 and TRBJ1-1, is KAGVTQTPRYLIKTRGQQVTLSCSPISGHRSVSWYQQTPGQGLQFLFEYFSETQRNKGNFPGRFSGRQFSNSRSEMNVSTLELGDSALYLCASSLGGQANTEAFFGQGTRLTVV.

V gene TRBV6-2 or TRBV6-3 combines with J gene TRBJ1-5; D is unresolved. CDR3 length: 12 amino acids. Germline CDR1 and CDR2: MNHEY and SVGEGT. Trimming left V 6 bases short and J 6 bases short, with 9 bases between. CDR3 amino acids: CASSQAGQPQHF. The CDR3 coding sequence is TGTGCCAGCAGCCAAGCCGGTCAGCCCCAGCATTTT.

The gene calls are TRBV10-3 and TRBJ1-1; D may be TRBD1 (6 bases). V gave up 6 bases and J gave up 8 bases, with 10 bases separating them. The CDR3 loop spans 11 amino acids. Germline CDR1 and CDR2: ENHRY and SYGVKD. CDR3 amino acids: CAIREGQEAFF. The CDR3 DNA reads TGTGCCATCAGGGAAGGACAGGAAGCTTTCTTT.

In DNA, the CDR3 is TGCGCCAGCAGCCAAGAACAGGGTCCTAGGGAGCAGTACTTC. Translating it yields CASSQEQGPREQYF. V gene TRBV4-3 combines with J gene TRBJ2-7; a weak D match, TRBD1 (6 bases). Trimming cost V 0 bases and J 7 bases, with 13 bases left between them. This CDR3 is built from 14 residues. Germline lookup yields CDR1 LGHNA and CDR2 YSLEER.